This is a list of T cell receptor beta chains from one sample in a study of cytomegalovirus exposure and HLA in healthy donors. Measured with immunoSEQ multiplex PCR; TCRdb has only the in-frame clones, and not every one. The table records 160,000 or so clones, around 79% of them present only once. Sequenced: PBMCs. These receptors were taken from a man in his forties or fifties in good health and CMV-seronegative. CDR3s include the opening cysteine and the closing phenylalanine or tryptophan. Fields, in order: V gene, J gene, CDR3 length, clone size, D gene, CDR3 protein, CDR3 DNA. D genes are given only for firm matches. Clone size is shown for a subset of rows, as once, few, many or a class of expanded clone.

>TRBV7-9|TRBJ2-7|14|-|TRBD1
CSSSPGTGRYEQYF
TGTTCCAGCAGCCCGGGGACAGGGCGATACGAGCAGTACTTC
>TRBV7-9|TRBJ1-1|14|many|-
CASSFGAMNTEAFF
TGTGCCAGCAGCTTTGGGGCAATGAACACTGAAGCTTTCTTT
>TRBV7-2|TRBJ2-1|16|-|TRBD2
CASSRESGTRYNEQFF
TGTGCCAGCAGCCGAGAGTCCGGGACTAGGTACAATGAGCAGTTCTTC
>TRBV7-9|TRBJ2-7|15|few|TRBD1
CASSAEGQGSYEQYF
TGTGCCAGCAGCGCAGAGGGACAGGGGTCCTACGAGCAGTACTTC
>TRBV2|TRBJ2-5|15|-|-
CASSLSGQTEETQYF
TGTGCCAGCAGTCTGTCCGGACAGACCGAAGAGACCCAGTACTTC
>TRBV7-9|TRBJ2-2|17|-|-
CASSSSSGYANTGELFF
TGTGCCAGCAGCTCGTCAAGCGGGTACGCGAACACCGGGGAGCTGTTTTTT
>TRBV12-5|TRBJ1-3|15|-|-
CASGLPTKEGNTIYF
TGTGCTAGTGGTTTGCCGACAAAGGAAGGAAACACCATATATTTT
>TRBV27|TRBJ2-7|19|-|TRBD2
CASSPAGGLAGGSLYEQYF
TGTGCCAGCAGTCCCGCCGGTGGGCTAGCGGGAGGGTCTTTATACGAGCAGTACTTC
>TRBV5-1|TRBJ1-2|17|-|TRBD1
CASSLSGNTQGRVGDTF
TGCGCCAGCAGCTTGTCTGGGAATACACAGGGGCGCGTCGGCGACACCTTC
>TRBV6-6|TRBJ2-7|15|-|-
CASSSQTQGSYEQYF
TGTGCCAGCAGCAGCCAAACTCAGGGTTCCTACGAGCAGTACTTC
>TRBV14|TRBJ1-1|15|-|TRBD1
CASSPTGAPNTEAFF
TGTGCCAGCAGCCCGACAGGGGCCCCGAACACTGAAGCTTTCTTT
>TRBV28|TRBJ2-7|14|-|TRBD2
CASRGSGEGYEQYF
TGTGCCAGCAGAGGGTCGGGGGAGGGATACGAGCAGTACTTC
>TRBV2|TRBJ2-3|16|few|TRBD2
CASSPRGGSATDTQYF
TGTGCCAGCAGCCCAAGGGGAGGGAGCGCGACAGATACGCAGTATTTT
>TRBV28|TRBJ2-2|15|-|TRBD1
CASSSTGGNTGELFF
TGTGCCAGCAGTTCGACAGGGGGAAACACCGGGGAGCTGTTTTTT
>TRBV7-9|TRBJ2-3|14|-|-
CASSEMDSYYTQYF
TGTGCCAGCAGCGAGATGGACAGTTATTATACGCAGTATTTT
>TRBV4-1|TRBJ2-4|15|-|-
CASSQVRGAKNIQYF
TGCGCCAGCAGCCAGGTTCGGGGGGCCAAAAACATTCAGTACTTC
>TRBV6-1|TRBJ2-7|14|-|TRBD1
CASRDRAGGYEQYF
TGTGCCAGCAGGGACAGGGCAGGCGGGTACGAGCAGTACTTC
>TRBV12-5|TRBJ2-5|12|-|-
CASGFTRGTQYF
TGTGCTAGTGGTTTCACACGTGGGACCCAGTACTTC
>TRBV7-9|TRBJ2-6|15|-|-
CASSLRQAGANVLTF
TGTGCCAGCAGCCTGAGACAGGCTGGGGCCAACGTCCTGACTTTC
>TRBV10-1|TRBJ2-7|16|once|-
CASSVTRIAQNYEQYF
TGCGCCAGCAGTGTGACGAGAATAGCGCAAAACTACGAGCAGTACTTC
>TRBV19|TRBJ2-3|15|-|TRBD1
CASSPSTGPTDTQYF
TGTGCCAGTAGTCCTTCGACAGGGCCCACAGATACGCAGTATTTT
>TRBV9|TRBJ2-2|17|-|TRBD2
CASSVGLPSGYTGELFF
TGTGCCAGCAGCGTAGGACTTCCTAGCGGGTACACCGGGGAGCTGTTTTTT